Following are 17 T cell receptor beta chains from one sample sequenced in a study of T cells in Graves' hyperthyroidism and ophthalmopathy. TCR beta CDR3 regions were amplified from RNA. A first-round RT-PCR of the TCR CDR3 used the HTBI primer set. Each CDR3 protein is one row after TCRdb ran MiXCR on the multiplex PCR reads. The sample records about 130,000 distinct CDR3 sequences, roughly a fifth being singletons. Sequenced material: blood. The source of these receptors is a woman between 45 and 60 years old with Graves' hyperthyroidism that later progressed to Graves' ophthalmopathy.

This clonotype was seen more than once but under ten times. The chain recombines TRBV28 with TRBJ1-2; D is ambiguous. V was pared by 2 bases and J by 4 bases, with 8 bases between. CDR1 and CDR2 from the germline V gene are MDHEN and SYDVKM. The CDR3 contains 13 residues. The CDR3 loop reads CASSLGQLYGYTF. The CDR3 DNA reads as TGTGCCAGCAGTTTAGGGCAGCTCTATGGCTACACCTTC.

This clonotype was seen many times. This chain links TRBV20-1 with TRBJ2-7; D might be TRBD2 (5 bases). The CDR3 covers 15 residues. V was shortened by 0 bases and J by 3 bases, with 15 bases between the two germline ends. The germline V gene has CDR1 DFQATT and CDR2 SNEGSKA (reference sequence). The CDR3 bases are TGCAGTGCTAGAGATCTCGGACTCCGCTACTACGAGCAGTACTTC. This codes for CSARDLGLRYYEQYF.

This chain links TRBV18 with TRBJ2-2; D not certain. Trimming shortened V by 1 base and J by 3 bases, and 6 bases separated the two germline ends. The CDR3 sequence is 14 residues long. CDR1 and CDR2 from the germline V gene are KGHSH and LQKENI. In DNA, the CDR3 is TGTGCCAGCTCACCACAAACAGACACCGGGGAGCTGTTTTTT. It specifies CASSPQTDTGELFF.

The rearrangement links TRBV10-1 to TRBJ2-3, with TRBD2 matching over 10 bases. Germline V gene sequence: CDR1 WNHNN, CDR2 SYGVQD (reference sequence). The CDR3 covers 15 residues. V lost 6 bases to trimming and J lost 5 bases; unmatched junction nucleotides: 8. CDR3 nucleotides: TGCGCCAGCAGGGCTAGCGGGAGACGTGGAGATACGCAGTATTTT. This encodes CASRASGRRGDTQYF.

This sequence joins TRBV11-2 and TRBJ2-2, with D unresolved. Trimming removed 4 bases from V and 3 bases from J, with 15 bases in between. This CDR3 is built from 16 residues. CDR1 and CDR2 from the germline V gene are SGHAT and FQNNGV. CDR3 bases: TGTGCCAGCAGCTCCCCCCGGCGGTCTTACACCGGGGAGCTGTTTTTT. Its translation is CASSSPRRSYTGELFF.

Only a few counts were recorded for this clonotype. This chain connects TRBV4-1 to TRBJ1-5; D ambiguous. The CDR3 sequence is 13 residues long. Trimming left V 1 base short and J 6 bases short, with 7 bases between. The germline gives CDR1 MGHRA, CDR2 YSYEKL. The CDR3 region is CASSQALFQPQHF. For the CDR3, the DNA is TGCGCCAGCAGCCAAGCACTATTTCAGCCCCAGCATTTT.

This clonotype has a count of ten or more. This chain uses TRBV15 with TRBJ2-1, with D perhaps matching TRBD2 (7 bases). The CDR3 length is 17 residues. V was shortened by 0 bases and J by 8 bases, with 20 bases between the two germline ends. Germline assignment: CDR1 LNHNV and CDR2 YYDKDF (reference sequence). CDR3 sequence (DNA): TGTGCCACCAGCAGAGATCGCGGGGGCGTAACCCTGGATGAGCAGTTCTTC. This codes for CATSRDRGGVTLDEQFF.

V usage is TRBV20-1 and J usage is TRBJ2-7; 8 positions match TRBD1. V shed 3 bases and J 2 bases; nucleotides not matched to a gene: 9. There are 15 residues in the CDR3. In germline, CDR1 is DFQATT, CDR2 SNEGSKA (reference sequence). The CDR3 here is CSARTGVSPPYEQYF. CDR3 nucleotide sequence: TGCAGTGCTAGGACAGGGGTCTCCCCTCCCTACGAGCAGTACTTC.

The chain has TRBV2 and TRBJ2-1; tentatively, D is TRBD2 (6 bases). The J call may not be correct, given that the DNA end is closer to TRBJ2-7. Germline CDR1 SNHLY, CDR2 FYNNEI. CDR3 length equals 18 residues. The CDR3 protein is CASRPQKGLARKGNEQYF. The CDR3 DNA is TGTGCCAGCAGGCCCCAAAAAGGCCTAGCGAGAAAAGGGAATGAGCAGTACTTC.

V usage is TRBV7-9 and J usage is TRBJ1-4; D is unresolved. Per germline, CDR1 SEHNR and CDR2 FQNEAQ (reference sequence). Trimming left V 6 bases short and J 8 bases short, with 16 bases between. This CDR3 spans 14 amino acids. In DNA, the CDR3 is TGTGCCAGCAGTTCCCCAGGCGTTTGGGAAAAACTGTTTTTT. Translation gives CASSSPGVWEKLFF.

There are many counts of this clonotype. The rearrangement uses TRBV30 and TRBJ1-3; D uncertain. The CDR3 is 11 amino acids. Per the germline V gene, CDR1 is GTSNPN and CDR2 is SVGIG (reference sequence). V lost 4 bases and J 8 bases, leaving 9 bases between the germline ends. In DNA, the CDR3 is TGTGCCTGGACCGCCCCACACACCATATATTTT. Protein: CAWTAPHTIYF.

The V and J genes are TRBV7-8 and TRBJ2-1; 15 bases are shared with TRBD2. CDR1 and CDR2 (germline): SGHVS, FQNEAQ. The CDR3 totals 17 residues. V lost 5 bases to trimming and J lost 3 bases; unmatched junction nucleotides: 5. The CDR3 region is CASSRGLAGGRYNEQFF. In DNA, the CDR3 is TGTGCCAGCAGCCGGGGACTAGCGGGAGGACGCTACAATGAGCAGTTCTTC.

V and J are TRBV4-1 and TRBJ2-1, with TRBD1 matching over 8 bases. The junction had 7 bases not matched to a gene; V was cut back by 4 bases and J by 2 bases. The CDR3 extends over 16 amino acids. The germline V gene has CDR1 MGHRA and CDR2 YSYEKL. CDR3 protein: CASSPRQGIAYNEQFF. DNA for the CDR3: TGCGCCAGCAGCCCCAGACAGGGGATAGCCTACAATGAGCAGTTCTTC.

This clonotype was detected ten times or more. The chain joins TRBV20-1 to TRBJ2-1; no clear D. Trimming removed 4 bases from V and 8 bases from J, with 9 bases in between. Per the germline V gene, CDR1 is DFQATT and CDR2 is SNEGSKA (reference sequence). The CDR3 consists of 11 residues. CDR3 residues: CSATRTDEQFF. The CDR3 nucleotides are TGCAGTGCTACGCGAACGGATGAGCAGTTCTTC.

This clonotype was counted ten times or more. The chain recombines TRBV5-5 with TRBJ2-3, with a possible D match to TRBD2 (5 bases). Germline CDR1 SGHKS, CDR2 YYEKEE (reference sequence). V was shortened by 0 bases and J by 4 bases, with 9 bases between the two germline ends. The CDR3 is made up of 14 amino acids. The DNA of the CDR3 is TGTGCCAGCAGCTTGGGGGTGGGAGCAGATACGCAGTATTTT. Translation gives CASSLGVGADTQYF.

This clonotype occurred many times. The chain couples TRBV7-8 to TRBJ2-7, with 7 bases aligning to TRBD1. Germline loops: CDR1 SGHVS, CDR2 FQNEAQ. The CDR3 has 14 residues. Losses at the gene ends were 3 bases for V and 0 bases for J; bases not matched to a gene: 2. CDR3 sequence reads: CASSLGQSSYEQYF. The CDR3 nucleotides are TGTGCCAGCAGCTTGGGACAGAGCTCCTACGAGCAGTACTTC.

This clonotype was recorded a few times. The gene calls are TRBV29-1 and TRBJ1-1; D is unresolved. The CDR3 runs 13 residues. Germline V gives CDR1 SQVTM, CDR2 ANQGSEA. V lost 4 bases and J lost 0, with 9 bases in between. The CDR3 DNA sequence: TGCAGCGTTGCCGAGCTCATGAACACTGAAGCTTTCTTT. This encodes CSVAELMNTEAFF. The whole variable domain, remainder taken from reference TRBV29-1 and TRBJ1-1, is SAVISQKPSRDICQRGTSLTIQCQVDSQVTMMFWYRQQPGQSLTLIATANQGSEATYESGFVIDKFPISRPNLTFSTLTVSNMSPEDSSIYLCSVAELMNTEAFFGQGTRLTVV.